The clone carrying this TCR beta chain was seen a handful of times. Its antigen is currently unknown. The data are from a study of CD8 T cells in ankylosing spondylitis. Trimming took 1 base from V and 5 from J, leaving 9 bases between them. The CDR3 extends over 14 amino acids. Germline V CDR1 and CDR2: LNHNV, YYDKDF (reference sequence). Libraries for TCR beta were made by quantitative 5'-RACE with molecular barcodes. A single record per CDR3 protein comes from TCRdb applying MiXCR to the 5' RACE reads. The sample yields 700,000 to 1,000,000 distinct CDR3 sequences, about an eighth seen once. Study-level points and caveats: Seemingly distinctive of ankylosing spondylitis blood was a TCR beta motif formed by eight highly homologous variants. CD8+ by phenotype, disease-linked clones were relatively rare in peripheral blood.

The V call is TRBV15, the J call TRBJ2-1; D gene ambiguous. Sequenced sample: blood, either unsorted or a sorted T cell fraction (not recorded which). This TCR came from a male donor with ankylosing spondylitis. CDR3 in amino acids: CATSRGSTDNEQFF. The DNA for the CDR3 is TGTGCCACCAGCAGAGGAAGTACCGACAATGAGCAGTTCTTC.